The TCR beta chain under discussion was sequenced for a study of CD8 T cells in ankylosing spondylitis. General study points: Matched synovial fluid from ankylosing spondylitis patients was reported to be enriched for disease-linked clones. CD8+ cells made up the disease-linked clones, which were relatively rare in peripheral blood.

This clonotype has a count of ten or more. What it recognizes is unknown. Via MiXCR, TCRdb re-called the 5' RACE reads, giving one row per CDR3 protein. The data hold some 250,000 distinct CDR3 sequences, with 9.5% to 12% observed a single time. The length of the CDR3 is 15 residues. The ends were cut back, 8 bases at V and 4 bases at J, with 23 bases in the middle. Germline V CDR1 and CDR2: SQVTM, ANQGSEA. V usage is TRBV29-1 and J usage is TRBJ1-2; TRBD1 is a possible D gene (5 bases). The material sequenced was blood, either unsorted or a sorted T cell fraction (not recorded which). The receptor was isolated from a male donor with ankylosing spondylitis or in good health (not recorded which). For the CDR3, the DNA is TGCAGCTCCTCTGGTTCAGGGCGCGACATCTATGGCTACACCTTC. Amino acid sequence: CSSSGSGRDIYGYTF.